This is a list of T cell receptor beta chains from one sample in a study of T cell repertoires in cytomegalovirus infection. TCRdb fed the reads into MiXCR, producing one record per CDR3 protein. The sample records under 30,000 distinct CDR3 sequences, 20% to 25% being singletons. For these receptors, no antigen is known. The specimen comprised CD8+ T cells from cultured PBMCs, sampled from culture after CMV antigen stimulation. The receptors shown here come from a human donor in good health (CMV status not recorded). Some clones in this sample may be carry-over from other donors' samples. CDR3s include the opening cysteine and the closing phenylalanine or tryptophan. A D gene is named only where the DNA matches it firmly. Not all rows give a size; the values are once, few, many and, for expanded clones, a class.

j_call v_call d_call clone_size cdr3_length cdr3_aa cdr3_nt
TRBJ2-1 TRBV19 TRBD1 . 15 CASSLDRGTYNEQFF TGTGCCAGTAGTTTGGACAGGGGAACCTACAATGAGCAGTTCTTC
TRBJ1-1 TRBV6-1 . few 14 CASSEDPDSPEAFF TGTGCCAGCAGTGAAGATCCGGACAGTCCTGAAGCTTTCTTT
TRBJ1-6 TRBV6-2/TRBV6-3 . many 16 CASSYWGSSYNSPLHF TGTGCCAGCAGTTACTGGGGGAGCTCCTATAATTCACCCCTCCACTTT
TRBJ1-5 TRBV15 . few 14 CATSQSRGNQPQHF TGTGCCACCAGCCAGTCCCGAGGCAATCAGCCCCAGCATTTT
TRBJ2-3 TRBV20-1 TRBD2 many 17 CSGLGLAGVLSTDTQYF TGCAGTGGCCTGGGACTAGCGGGGGTACTAAGCACAGATACGCAGTATTTT
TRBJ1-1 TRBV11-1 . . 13 CASTPSVNTEAFF TGTGCCAGCACCCCCTCGGTGAACACTGAAGCTTTCTTT
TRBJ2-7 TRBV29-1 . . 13 CSVAEGPIYEQYF TGCAGCGTTGCGGAGGGGCCGATTTACGAGCAGTACTTC
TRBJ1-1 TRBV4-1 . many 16 CASSQPRDPMNTEAFF TGCGCCAGCAGCCAGCCCCGCGATCCGATGAACACTGAAGCTTTCTTT
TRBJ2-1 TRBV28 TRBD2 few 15 CASSFIIAGGNEQFF TGTGCCAGCAGTTTTATAATAGCGGGGGGGAATGAGCAGTTCTTC
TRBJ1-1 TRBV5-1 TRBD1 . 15 CASSTRTGGYTEAFF TGCGCCAGCAGCACCCGGACAGGGGGCTACACTGAAGCTTTCTTT
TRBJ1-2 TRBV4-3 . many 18 CASSQDWDSGVVVRGYTF TGCGCCAGCAGCCAAGACTGGGATAGCGGGGTCGTGGTACGGGGCTACACCTTC
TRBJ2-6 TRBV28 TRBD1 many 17 CASRERQGAAGANVLTF TGTGCCAGCAGGGAACGACAGGGGGCGGCTGGGGCCAACGTCCTGACTTTC
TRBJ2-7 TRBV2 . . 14 CAIYGPALSYEQYF TGTGCCATCTACGGTCCAGCCCTTTCCTACGAGCAGTACTTC
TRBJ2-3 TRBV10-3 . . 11 CASSRGDTQYF TGTGCCTCCAGTAGGGGGGATACGCAGTATTTT
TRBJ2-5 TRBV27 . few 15 CASRADWTREETQYF TGTGCCAGCAGGGCTGACTGGACGCGAGAAGAGACCCAGTACTTC
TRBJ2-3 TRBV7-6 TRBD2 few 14 CASSPGGASDTQYF TGTGCCAGCAGCCCGGGGGGGGCGTCAGATACGCAGTATTTT
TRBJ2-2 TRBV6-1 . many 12 CASRRGTGELFF TGTGCCAGCAGAAGGGGGACCGGGGAGCTGTTTTTT
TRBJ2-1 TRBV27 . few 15 CASSPGPWVDNEQFF TGTGCCAGCAGTCCCGGACCGTGGGTGGACAATGAGCAGTTCTTC
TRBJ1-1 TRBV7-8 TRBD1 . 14 CASSSRQGTGEAFF TGTGCCAGCAGCTCCAGACAGGGGACCGGTGAAGCTTTCTTT
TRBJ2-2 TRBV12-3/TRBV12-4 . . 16 CASWGGLRPSAGELFF TGTGCCAGCTGGGGTGGGTTGAGGCCGTCGGCCGGGGAGCTGTTTTTT
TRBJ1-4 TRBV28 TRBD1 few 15 CASSASGGPNEKLFF TGTGCCAGCAGCGCATCAGGGGGCCCTAATGAAAAACTGTTTTTT
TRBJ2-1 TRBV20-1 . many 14 CSARDSRSYNEQFF TGCAGTGCGAGGGACTCCCGCTCCTACAATGAGCAGTTCTTC
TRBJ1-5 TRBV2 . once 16 CASSVGYDSYNQPQHF TGTGCCAGCAGCGTCGGGTATGACAGTTACAATCAGCCCCAGCATTTT
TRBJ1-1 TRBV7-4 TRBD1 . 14 CASSPPAGGTEAFF TGTGCCAGCAGCCCCCCGGCAGGGGGGACTGAAGCTTTCTTT
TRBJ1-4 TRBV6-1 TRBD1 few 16 CASSDYVGQVNEKLFF TGTGCCAGCAGTGATTACGTGGGACAGGTTAATGAAAAACTGTTTTTT
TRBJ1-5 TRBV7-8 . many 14 CASSPREGNQPQHF TGTGCCAGCAGCCCAAGGGAGGGGAATCAGCCCCAGCATTTT
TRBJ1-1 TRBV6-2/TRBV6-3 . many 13 CASVNPTNTEAFF TGTGCCAGCGTTAACCCAACGAACACTGAAGCTTTCTTT
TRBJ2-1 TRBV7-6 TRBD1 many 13 CASRLGQGNEQFF TGTGCCAGCAGGTTGGGACAGGGGAATGAGCAGTTCTTC
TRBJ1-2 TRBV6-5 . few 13 CASSQWASGGYTF TGTGCCAGCAGTCAGTGGGCAAGCGGTGGCTACACCTTC
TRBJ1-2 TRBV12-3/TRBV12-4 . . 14 CASSFLRIGDGYTF TGTGCCAGCAGTTTCTTGCGGATCGGCGATGGCTACACCTTC